The next 20 T cell receptor beta chains were all read from a single sample in a study of cytomegalovirus exposure and HLA in healthy donors. PCR employed 60 Vbeta and 13 Jbeta primers. Sequenced by immunoSEQ multiplex PCR; TCRdb stores in-frame clones only, minus some. The sample holds some 110,000 clones, 80% seen once. Sequencing was carried out using PBMCs. All receptors derive from a man aged 25 to 45 in good health and CMV-seronegative.

This clone was seen a single time. The V and J genes are TRBV19 and TRBJ1-5; D is ambiguous. V was clipped by 0 bases and J by 2 bases, with 11 bases between them. The CDR3 is 16 amino acids. Germline CDR1 LNHDA, CDR2 SQIVND (reference sequence). This chain's CDR3 is CASSIDLGGGNQPQHF. The CDR3 DNA follows: TGTGCCAGTAGTATAGATCTAGGCGGAGGCAATCAGCCCCAGCATTTT.

V and J are TRBV6-5 and TRBJ2-2, with D unresolved. The germline V gene encodes CDR1 MNHEY and CDR2 SVGAGI. The V end lost 0 bases, the J end lost 1 base, and 9 bases lay between the germline ends. This CDR3 contains 16 residues. The DNA for the CDR3 is TGTGCCAGCAGTTACTCTATGGGCCAGAACACCGGGGAGCTGTTTTTT. As protein: CASSYSMGQNTGELFF.

The genes are TRBV19 and TRBJ1-2, with a tentative D call TRBD1 (5 bases). Germline V CDR1 and CDR2: LNHDA, SQIVND (reference sequence). The CDR3 is made up of 15 amino acids. V was cut by 1 base and J by 3 bases, with 12 bases left in between. CDR3 sequence reads: CASSIASGADYGYTF. CDR3 nucleotides: TGTGCCAGTAGTATAGCTAGCGGGGCGGACTATGGCTACACCTTC.

The chain combines TRBV13 with TRBJ2-7; D unclear. CDR1 is PRHDT and CDR2 is FYEKMQ in the germline V gene (reference sequence). The V end lost 4 bases, the J end lost 7 bases, and 11 bases lay between the germline ends. CDR3 size: 12 residues. CDR3 in amino acids: CASSSYRREQYF. CDR3 DNA: TGTGCCAGCAGCTCTTACAGACGAGAGCAGTACTTC.

This clone was seen once. The chain combines TRBV9 with TRBJ1-2, with 7 bases aligning to TRBD1. The germline V gene encodes CDR1 SGDLS and CDR2 YYNGEE. CDR3 length: 14 residues. V lost 0 bases and J lost 8; bases outside the gene matches: 7. The CDR3 reads CASSVGQGVGGYTF. The CDR3 DNA reads TGTGCCAGCAGCGTAGGGCAGGGGGTGGGCGGCTACACCTTC.

This clone appeared a single time. The chain employs TRBV5-6 and TRBJ1-1; the D gene is possibly TRBD1 (6 bases). The V and J ends lost 0 bases and 4 bases respectively, with 16 bases between them. Germline V CDR1 and CDR2: SGHDT, YYEEEE. This CDR3 spans 16 amino acids. CDR3 amino acids: CASSLAVGGQGTEAFF. The CDR3 region has the DNA TGTGCCAGCAGCTTGGCCGTCGGGGGGCAAGGCACTGAAGCTTTCTTT.

The gene calls are TRBV18 and TRBJ1-3; D remains ambiguous. The CDR3 runs to 14 residues. Germline V lookup: CDR1 KGHSH, CDR2 LQKENI. V lost 5 bases to trimming and J lost 2 bases, with 10 bases between them. CDR3 sequence reads: CASSWANTGNTIYF. For the CDR3, the DNA is TGTGCCAGCTCATGGGCCAATACTGGAAACACCATATATTTT.

The chain uses TRBV4-3 and TRBJ2-1; D call uncertain. V was shortened by 0 bases and J by 10 bases, with 10 bases between the two germline ends. This CDR3 is built from 13 residues. Germline V gene sequence: CDR1 LGHNA, CDR2 YSLEER. The CDR3 sequence is CASSQDLRREQFF. The CDR3 nucleotides read TGCGCCAGCAGCCAAGATCTGCGAAGAGAGCAGTTCTTC.

This clone was seen a few times. This chain joins TRBV15 and TRBJ2-5; 13 nucleotides line up with TRBD2. Germline CDR1 is LNHNV and CDR2 is YYDKDF (reference sequence). The CDR3 loop spans 16 amino acids. Losses at the gene ends were 0 bases for V and 4 bases for J; bases not matched to a gene: 2. DNA of the CDR3: TGTGCCACCAGCAGAGATGGACTAGCGGGGGCAGAGACCCAGTACTTC. Protein product: CATSRDGLAGAETQYF.

This clone was observed a few times. This chain uses TRBV4-1 with TRBJ2-2; a weak D match, TRBD1 (5 bases). The germline V gene has CDR1 MGHRA and CDR2 YSYEKL. This CDR3 is 13 amino acids long. V gave up 5 bases and J gave up 7 bases, with 11 bases separating them. CDR3 DNA: TGCGCCAGCAGCTTACCAGGGATCGGGGAGCTGTTTTTT. This gives the protein CASSLPGIGELFF.

V and J are TRBV25-1 and TRBJ1-4, with 8 nucleotides matching TRBD1. The germline V gene has CDR1 MGHDK and CDR2 SYGVNS. The length of the CDR3 is 14 residues. V was pared by 7 bases and J by 12 bases, with 13 bases of the junction left unmatched. In DNA form, the CDR3 reads TGTGCCAGCACCGGGACAGGCCAAATCTCCCAACTGTTTTTT. Protein: CASTGTGQISQLFF.

Remarks on this clone: At one end, the junction sequence differs from germline, possibly due to a read error. The chain links TRBV4-3 to TRBJ2-4; 11 bases fit TRBD2. The CDR3 is made up of 18 amino acids. The germline V gene has CDR1 LGHNA and CDR2 YSLEER. Here the CDR3 DNA reads TGCGCCAGCAGCCAAGATTTGACTAGCGGGGTTATGGGAAACAGTCAGTACTTC. It codes for CASSQDLTSGVMGNSQYF.

The chain has TRBV5-1 and TRBJ2-5; 8 bases agree with TRBD1. CDR1 is SGHRS, CDR2 YFSETQ, per germline. CDR3 length: 14 residues. The V and J ends lost 4 bases and 1 base, in that order; junction bases with no gene match: 3. In nucleotides, the CDR3 is TGCGCCAGCAGCGCGGGACAGGTCCAAGAGACCCAGTACTTC. Translated, it gives CASSAGQVQETQYF.

V and J are TRBV29-1 and TRBJ2-7; TRBD1 agrees at 7 bases. The CDR3 runs 15 residues. J lost 3 bases, V lost 4 bases, and 12 bases had no gene match. The V gene's germline CDR1 is SQVTM and CDR2 ANQGSEA. The DNA of the CDR3 is TGCAGCGTTGCCACCCAGACAGGGATTTACTACGAGCAGTACTTC. Translating gives CSVATQTGIYYEQYF.

V usage is TRBV7-9 and J usage is TRBJ2-5; 9 nucleotides agree with TRBD2. CDR3 length equals 16 residues. The trim removed 3 bases at V and 1 base at J, leaving 6 bases unmatched. Per germline, CDR1 SEHNR and CDR2 FQNEAQ (reference sequence). CDR3: CASSFRHSGGQETQYF. The CDR3 DNA is TGTGCCAGCAGCTTTCGGCATAGCGGGGGCCAAGAGACCCAGTACTTC.

This chain joins TRBV6-5 and TRBJ1-4, with 8 bases lining up with TRBD1. Germline V gene sequence: CDR1 MNHEY, CDR2 SVGAGI. This CDR3 comprises 13 residues. The ends lost 10 bases at V and 6 bases at J; junction bases unmatched: 7. CDR3 in DNA: TGTGCCAACAACAGGGGGGGATATGAAAAACTGTTTTTT. Amino acid sequence: CANNRGGYEKLFF.

The chain recombines TRBV9 with TRBJ2-7; D perhaps matches TRBD1 (5 bases). The CDR3 totals 13 residues. From germline, CDR1 is SGDLS and CDR2 YYNGEE. V was cut by 2 bases and J by 1 base, with 7 bases left in between. The CDR3 DNA is TGTGCCAGCAGCGTCTCAGGGTCCTACGAGCAGTACTTC. Amino acids: CASSVSGSYEQYF.

This clone was counted between two and nine times. V is TRBV6-6 and J is TRBJ1-1; 7 bases fit TRBD1. The CDR3 spans 13 residues. The J segment lost 6 bases and the V segment lost 6 bases, leaving 7 bases of the junction unmatched. CDR1 and CDR2 (germline): MNHNY, SVGAGI (reference sequence). The CDR3 DNA is TGTGCCAGCAGGACAGGGATCGGTCCTGAAGCTTTCTTT. Protein: CASRTGIGPEAFF.

This chain links TRBV19 with TRBJ1-4; D might be TRBD1 (6 bases). V shed 1 base and J shed 7 bases, with 22 bases lying between them. This CDR3 region has 18 residues. Germline V gene data show CDR1 as LNHDA and CDR2 as SQIVND (reference sequence). The CDR3 here is CASSIVRTDQVFGEKLFF. For the CDR3, the DNA is TGTGCCAGTAGTATAGTTAGGACAGATCAGGTCTTTGGTGAAAAACTGTTTTTT. The complete variable domain, with remaining parts taken from reference TRBV19 and TRBJ1-4, reads DGGITQSPKYLFRKEGQNVTLSCEQNLNHDAMYWYRQDPGQGLRLIYYSQIVNDFQKGDIAEGYSVSREKKESFPLTVTSAQKNPTAFYLCASSIVRTDQVFGEKLFFGSGTQLSVL.

The CDR3 nucleotides are TGCGCCAGCAGCTTCGGACAGGGTCAAGAGACCCAGTACTTC. Amino acid sequence: CASSFGQGQETQYF. The rearrangement uses TRBV5-1 and TRBJ2-5; TRBD1 matches 8 bases. The CDR3 is 14 residues long. Trimming removed 2 bases from V and 2 bases from J; junction bases left unmatched: 2. Germline CDR1 is SGHRS and CDR2 is YFSETQ.